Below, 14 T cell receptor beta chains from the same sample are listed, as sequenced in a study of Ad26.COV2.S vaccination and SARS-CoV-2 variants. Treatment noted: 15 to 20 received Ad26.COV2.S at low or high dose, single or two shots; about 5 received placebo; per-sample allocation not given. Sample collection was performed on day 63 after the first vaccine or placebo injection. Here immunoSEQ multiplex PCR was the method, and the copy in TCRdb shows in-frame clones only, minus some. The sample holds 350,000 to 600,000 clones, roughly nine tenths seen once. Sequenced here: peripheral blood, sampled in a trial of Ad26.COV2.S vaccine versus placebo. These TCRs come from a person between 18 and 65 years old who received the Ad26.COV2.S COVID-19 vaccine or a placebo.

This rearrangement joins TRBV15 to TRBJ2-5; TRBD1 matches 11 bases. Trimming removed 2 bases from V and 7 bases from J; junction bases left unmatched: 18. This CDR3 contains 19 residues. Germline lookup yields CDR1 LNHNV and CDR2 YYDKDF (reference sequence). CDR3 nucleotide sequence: TGTGCCACCAGCAGAACCGGGACAGGGGGTCTAGCGGGGTGGGGGACCCAGTACTTC. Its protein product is CATSRTGTGGLAGWGTQYF.

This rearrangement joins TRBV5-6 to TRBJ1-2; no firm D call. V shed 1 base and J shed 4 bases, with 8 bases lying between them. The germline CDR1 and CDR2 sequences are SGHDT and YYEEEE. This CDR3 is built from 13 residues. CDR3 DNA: TGTGCCAGCAGCTTGAGACCGAGCTATGGCTACACCTTC. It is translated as CASSLRPSYGYTF.

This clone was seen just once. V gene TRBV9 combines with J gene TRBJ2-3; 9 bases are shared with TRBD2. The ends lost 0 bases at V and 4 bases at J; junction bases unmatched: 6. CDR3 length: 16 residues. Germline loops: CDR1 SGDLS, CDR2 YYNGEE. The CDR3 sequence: CASSVGLAGPADTQYF. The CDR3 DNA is TGTGCCAGCAGCGTAGGTCTAGCGGGGCCAGCAGATACGCAGTATTTT.

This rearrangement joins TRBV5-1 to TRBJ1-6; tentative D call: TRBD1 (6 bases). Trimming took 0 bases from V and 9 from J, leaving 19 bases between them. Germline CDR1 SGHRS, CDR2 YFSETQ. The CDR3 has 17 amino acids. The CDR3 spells CASSLVGGKASGSPLHF. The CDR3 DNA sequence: TGCGCCAGCAGCTTGGTAGGGGGGAAAGCCTCTGGTTCACCCCTCCACTTT.

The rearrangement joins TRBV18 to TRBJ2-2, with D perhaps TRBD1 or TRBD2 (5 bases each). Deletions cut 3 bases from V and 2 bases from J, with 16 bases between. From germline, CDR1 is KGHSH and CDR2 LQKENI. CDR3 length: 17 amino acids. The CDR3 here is CASSPKTGRLNTGELFF. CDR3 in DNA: TGTGCCAGCTCACCGAAAACGGGACGGCTAAACACCGGGGAGCTGTTTTTT.

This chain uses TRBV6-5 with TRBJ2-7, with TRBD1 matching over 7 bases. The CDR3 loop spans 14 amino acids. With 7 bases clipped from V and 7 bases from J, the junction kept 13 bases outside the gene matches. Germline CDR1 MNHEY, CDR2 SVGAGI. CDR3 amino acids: CASIPSTGSGEQYF. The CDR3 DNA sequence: TGTGCCAGCATTCCCTCGACAGGGTCGGGGGAGCAGTACTTC.

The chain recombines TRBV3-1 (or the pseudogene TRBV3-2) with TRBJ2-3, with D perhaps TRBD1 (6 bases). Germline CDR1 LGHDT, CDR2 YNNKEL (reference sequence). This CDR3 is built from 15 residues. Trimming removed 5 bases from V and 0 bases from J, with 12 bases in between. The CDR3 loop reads CASSTRTASTDTQYF. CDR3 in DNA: TGTGCCAGCAGCACCCGGACAGCTAGCACAGATACGCAGTATTTT.

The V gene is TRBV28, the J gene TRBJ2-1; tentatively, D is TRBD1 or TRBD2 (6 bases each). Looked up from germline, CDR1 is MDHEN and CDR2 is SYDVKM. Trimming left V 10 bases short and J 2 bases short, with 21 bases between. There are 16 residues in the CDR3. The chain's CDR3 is CATSPGTGGPYNEQFF. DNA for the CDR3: TGTGCCACCTCCCCCGGGACTGGGGGCCCCTACAATGAGCAGTTCTTC.

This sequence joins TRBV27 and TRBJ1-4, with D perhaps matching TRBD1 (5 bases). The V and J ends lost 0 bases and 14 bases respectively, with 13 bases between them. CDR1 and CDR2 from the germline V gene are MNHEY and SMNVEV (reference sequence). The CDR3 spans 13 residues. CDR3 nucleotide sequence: TGTGCCAGCAGTTTATCGCTCGCAGGGCCCCTGTTTTTT. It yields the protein CASSLSLAGPLFF. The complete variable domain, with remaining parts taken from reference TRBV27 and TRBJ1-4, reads EAQVTQNPRYLITVTGKKLTVTCSQNMNHEYMSWYRQDPGLGLRQIYYSMNVEVTDKGDVPEGYKVSRKEKRNFPLILESPSPNQTSLYFCASSLSLAGPLFFGSGTQLSVL.

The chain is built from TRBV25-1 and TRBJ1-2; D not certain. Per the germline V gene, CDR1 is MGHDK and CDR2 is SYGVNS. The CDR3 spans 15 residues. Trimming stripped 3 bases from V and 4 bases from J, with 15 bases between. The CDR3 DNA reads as TGTGCCAGCAGTGACCCGACATCGGCGTTCTATGGCTACACCTTC. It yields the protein CASSDPTSAFYGYTF.

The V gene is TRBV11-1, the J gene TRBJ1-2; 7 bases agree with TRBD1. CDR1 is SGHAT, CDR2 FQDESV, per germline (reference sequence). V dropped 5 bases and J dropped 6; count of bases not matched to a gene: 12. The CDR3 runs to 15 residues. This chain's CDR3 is CASSTLGQVKDGYTF. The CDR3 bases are TGTGCCAGCAGCACCCTCGGACAGGTGAAAGATGGCTACACCTTC.

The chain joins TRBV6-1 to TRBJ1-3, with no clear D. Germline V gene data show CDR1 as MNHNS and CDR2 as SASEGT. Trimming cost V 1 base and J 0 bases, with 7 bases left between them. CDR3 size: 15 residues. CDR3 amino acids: CASSEDPSSGNTIYF. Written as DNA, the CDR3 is TGTGCCAGCAGTGAAGATCCGAGCTCTGGAAACACCATATATTTT.

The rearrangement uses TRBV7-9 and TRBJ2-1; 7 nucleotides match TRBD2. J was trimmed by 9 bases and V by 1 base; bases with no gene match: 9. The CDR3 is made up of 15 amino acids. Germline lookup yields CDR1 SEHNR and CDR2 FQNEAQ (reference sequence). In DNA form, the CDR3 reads TGTGCCAGCAGCTTAGACACTAGCGCTGGGGGTGAGCAGTTCTTC. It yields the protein CASSLDTSAGGEQFF.

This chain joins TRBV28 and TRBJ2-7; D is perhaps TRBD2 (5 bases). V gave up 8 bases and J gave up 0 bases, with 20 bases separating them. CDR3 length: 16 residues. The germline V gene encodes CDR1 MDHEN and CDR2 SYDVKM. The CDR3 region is CASGSPTPGSSYEQYF. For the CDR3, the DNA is TGTGCCAGCGGCTCTCCGACCCCGGGATCCTCCTACGAGCAGTACTTC.